Listed below are T cell receptor beta chains from one sample, sequenced in a study of HIV-infected patients and healthy controls. Using its own MiXCR run on the 5' RACE reads, TCRdb lists one record per CDR3 protein. This table has some 13,000 distinct CDR3 sequences, about 10% appearing once. Input material: blood. These receptors came from an adult in good health. The conserved cysteine and the conserved F or W are not part of the CDR3 here.

J: TRBJ2-5
V: TRBV25-1
CDR3: ASSRTGYQETQY

J: TRBJ1-1
V: TRBV20-1
CDR3: SASSSYEDTEAF

J: TRBJ2-7
V: TRBV7-9
CDR3: ASSRERYEQY

J: TRBJ2-1
V: TRBV24-1
CDR3: ATSDSRRGASYNEQF

J: TRBJ2-3
V: TRBV7-2
CDR3: ASSSVGTQY

J: TRBJ2-3
V: TRBV6-2/TRBV6-3
CDR3: ASSQGASTDTQY

J: TRBJ2-1
V: TRBV6-5
CDR3: ASRRAGTAKNEQF

J: TRBJ2-1
V: TRBV30
CDR3: AWILSSGYNEQF

J: TRBJ1-1
V: TRBV30
CDR3: ARTGEGNTEAF

J: TRBJ2-1
V: TRBV18
CDR3: ASSETELFYNEQF

J: TRBJ2-3
V: TRBV6-2/TRBV6-3
CDR3: ASSSETAGGLPDTQY

J: TRBJ1-1
V: TRBV19
CDR3: ASSHEVNTEAF

J: TRBJ1-5
V: TRBV28
CDR3: ASWGQGGGQPQH

J: TRBJ2-6
V: TRBV6-2/TRBV6-3
CDR3: ASSARESGANVLT

J: TRBJ2-5
V: TRBV7-9
CDR3: ASSPPARQETQY

J: TRBJ2-7
V: TRBV27
CDR3: ASRLGPEQY

J: TRBJ1-1
V: TRBV3-1
CDR3: ASSHPKMGTEAF

J: TRBJ1-4
V: TRBV19
CDR3: ASSLQATNEKLF

J: TRBJ1-5
V: TRBV2
CDR3: ASSAGQSNQPQH

J: TRBJ2-5
V: TRBV4-3
CDR3: ASSQATTSGLVETQY

J: TRBJ2-7
V: TRBV28
CDR3: ASRAQGKPY

J: TRBJ1-6
V: TRBV20-1
CDR3: SARDHAGYASPLH

J: TRBJ1-2
V: TRBV6-5
CDR3: ASSLTRGQHANYGYT

J: TRBJ1-1
V: TRBV12-3/TRBV12-4
CDR3: ASSLQGGGLAF

J: TRBJ1-5
V: TRBV6-2/TRBV6-3
CDR3: ASSLGGTDSNQPQH

J: TRBJ2-1
V: TRBV18
CDR3: ASSQAARTLNNEQF

J: TRBJ2-1
V: TRBV7-9
CDR3: ASSLSGSNYNEQF

J: TRBJ2-1
V: TRBV5-1
CDR3: ASSSGQGPYNEQF

J: TRBJ2-3
V: TRBV7-9
CDR3: ASSFIAGFTDTQY

J: TRBJ2-3
V: TRBV28
CDR3: ASREASTDTQY

J: TRBJ2-5
V: TRBV12-3/TRBV12-4
CDR3: ASSWFSPETQY

J: TRBJ2-1
V: TRBV5-1
CDR3: ASSLSGTSGLNEQF

J: TRBJ2-3
V: TRBV6-4
CDR3: ASSDASGGTDTQY

J: TRBJ2-1
V: TRBV6-2/TRBV6-3
CDR3: ASSQNYEQF

J: TRBJ1-1
V: TRBV7-2
CDR3: ASSPSILNTEAF

J: TRBJ2-1
V: TRBV29-1
CDR3: SVRPGTGYNEQF

J: TRBJ2-3
V: TRBV3-1
CDR3: ASSQDRTDTQY

J: TRBJ2-5
V: TRBV11-1
CDR3: ASSPGRRWETKY

J: TRBJ2-5
V: TRBV20-1
CDR3: SFLAGGPLFQETQY

J: TRBJ1-4
V: TRBV5-5
CDR3: ASSLVSGATNEKLF

J: TRBJ1-6
V: TRBV4-3
CDR3: ASSRLDRGGSPLH

J: TRBJ1-5
V: TRBV20-1
CDR3: SARDLSEHQPQH

J: TRBJ2-7
V: TRBV2
CDR3: ASTADPTDGDRAYEQY

J: TRBJ2-7
V: TRBV19
CDR3: ASSPERLLAADEQY

J: TRBJ2-1
V: TRBV30
CDR3: AWRRSNEQF

J: TRBJ2-2
V: TRBV6-2/TRBV6-3
CDR3: ASSPGLAFTGELF

J: TRBJ2-1
V: TRBV4-2
CDR3: ASSQDDRGTGQF

J: TRBJ1-1
V: TRBV7-2
CDR3: ASSLTTVMNTEAF

J: TRBJ1-5
V: TRBV7-9
CDR3: ASSPADLLSNQPQH

J: TRBJ1-2
V: TRBV29-1
CDR3: SVENYKTGDYGYT

J: TRBJ2-7
V: TRBV28
CDR3: ASSLSQGEQY

J: TRBJ1-2
V: TRBV7-2
CDR3: ASSISQNYGYT